The 8 T cell receptor beta chains below were found in one sample sequenced in a study of a mutant IDH1 vaccine in newly diagnosed glioma (dated by TCRdb to the early 2020s). These receptors' antigens are unknown. The sample's time point label, in plain terms: week 23, last vaccination. A 20-mer mutant IDH1 peptide at 300 micrograms in Montanide made up each vaccine dose, which was injected subcutaneously together with topical imiquimod. Library generation was performed with the immunoSEQ multiplex PCR assay. Imported from immuneACCESS, the table was reduced by TCRdb to in-frame sequences with V and J called. These copies leave out some clones; in studies compared against another copy, an unresolved V gene accounts for under half, and the cause of the remainder is not known. The sample table contains 75,000 to 80,000 clones; only one count was recorded for more than 70% of them. Of the sample, roughly 0.78% is held by the ten largest clones.

Specimen: PBMCs, collected from a glioma patient whose treatment included an IDH1 peptide vaccine. The receptors shown here come from a woman aged 45-65 years with glioma.

This clone was seen only once. The chain has TRBV19 and TRBJ2-5, with TRBD1 identical over 7 bases. V dropped 8 bases and J dropped 1; count of bases not matched to a gene: 4. The V gene's germline CDR1 is LNHDA and CDR2 SQIVND (reference sequence). The CDR3 runs to 13 residues. CDR3: CASCRDSQETQYF. The CDR3 coding sequence is TGTGCCAGTTGCCGGGACAGCCAAGAGACCCAGTACTTC.

The rearrangement uses TRBV11-2 and TRBJ2-7, with unresolved D. The germline V and J ends were trimmed by 0 bases and 3 bases, with 9 bases remaining between them. The CDR3 spans 14 residues. Germline V gives CDR1 SGHAT, CDR2 FQNNGV. Here the CDR3 reads CASSLEVARYEQYF. CDR3 sequence (DNA): TGTGCCAGCAGCTTAGAGGTAGCCCGCTACGAGCAGTACTTC.

J is TRBJ2-7 and V is TRBV10-3; 7 bases match TRBD1. The CDR3 is made up of 14 amino acids. From germline, CDR1 is ENHRY and CDR2 SYGVKD. The J segment lost 2 bases and the V segment lost 2 bases, leaving 3 bases of the junction unmatched. CDR3 nucleotides: TGTGCCATCAGTGAGGCAGGGGGTACCTACGAGCAGTACTTC. Its translation is CAISEAGGTYEQYF.

This clone was seen a few times. The rearrangement links TRBV10-3 to TRBJ2-6; D call uncertain. The V end lost 3 bases, the J end lost 4 bases, and 7 bases lay between the germline ends. CDR1 and CDR2 from the germline V gene are ENHRY and SYGVKD. This CDR3 spans 14 amino acids. CDR3 sequence: CAISDLYGANVLTF. The CDR3 nucleotides are TGTGCCATCAGTGATCTTTACGGGGCCAACGTCCTGACTTTC.

This clone was counted between two and nine times. The chain couples TRBV29-1 to TRBJ2-5; possibly TRBD1 or TRBD2 for D (5 bases each). CDR3 length: 13 residues. Germline V gives CDR1 SQVTM, CDR2 ANQGSEA. With 8 bases removed from V and 2 bases from J, the gap between germline ends came to 15 bases. CDR3 sequence (DNA): TGCAGCACCACGAGGGGCAGTCAAGAGACCCAGTACTTC. The encoded protein is CSTTRGSQETQYF.

V usage is TRBV11-1 and J usage is TRBJ2-7; weak D call: TRBD2 (5 bases). The V end was cut by 3 bases, the J end by 1 base, with 7 bases between. CDR1 SGHAT and CDR2 FQDESV come from the germline V gene (reference sequence). CDR3 size: 13 residues. CDR3 sequence reads: CASSLRVSYEQYF. For the CDR3, the DNA is TGTGCCAGCAGCTTGAGGGTTTCCTACGAGCAGTACTTC.

The table lists this clone with a few counts. The V call is TRBV6-5, the J call TRBJ1-5; D is perhaps TRBD1 (6 bases). Trimming took 5 bases from V and 3 from J, leaving 14 bases between them. The CDR3 loop spans 15 amino acids. Looked up from germline, CDR1 is MNHEY and CDR2 is SVGAGI. The CDR3 nucleotides are TGTGCCAGCAGTGCGGACAGACCTTCCAATCAGCCCCAGCATTTT. It codes for CASSADRPSNQPQHF.

V is TRBV27 and J is TRBJ2-7, with 9 bases lining up with TRBD1. The CDR3 is made up of 14 amino acids. Looked up from germline, CDR1 is MNHEY and CDR2 is SMNVEV (reference sequence). V trimming: 3 bases; J trimming: 7 bases; junction bases outside the gene matches: 7. This CDR3 reads CASSLRAQGAEQYF. For the CDR3, the DNA is TGTGCCAGCAGTTTGAGGGCACAGGGGGCTGAGCAGTACTTC.